One and the same sample provided the 30 T cell receptor beta chains below, sequenced in a study of blood T cell repertoires in COVID-19. Produced via immunoSEQ multiplex PCR; TCRdb's table is partial and in-frame only. The profile shows 500,000 to 600,000 clones, 85% to 90% of them singletons. Source material: peripheral blood. These receptors were collected from a woman aged 45 to 65 with COVID-19, enrolled during active disease.

The rearrangement joins TRBV20-1 to TRBJ2-7, with 8 bases aligning to TRBD2. Germline V lookup: CDR1 DFQATT, CDR2 SNEGSKA (reference sequence). This CDR3 region has 15 residues. The trim removed 3 bases at V and 6 bases at J, leaving 13 bases unmatched. For the CDR3, the DNA is TGCAGTGCTAGTGAGGGGGTAGCGGGGCGAGGCGAGCAGTACTTC. Protein: CSASEGVAGRGEQYF.

This clone is a singleton in its sample. The rearrangement links TRBV27 to TRBJ1-1, with D unclear. CDR1 MNHEY and CDR2 SMNVEV come from the germline V gene (reference sequence). Trimming stripped 6 bases from V and 5 bases from J, with 13 bases between. The CDR3 extends over 13 amino acids. DNA of the CDR3: TGTGCCAGCAGCTTGGTCCTAGGAACTGAAGCTTTCTTT. This translates into CASSLVLGTEAFF.

This clone occurred once. The rearrangement joins TRBV14 to TRBJ2-5; maybe TRBD1 (5 bases). Germline CDR1 SGHDN, CDR2 FVKESK. V was clipped by 4 bases and J by 1 base, with 13 bases between them. The CDR3 is 15 residues long. CDR3 amino acids: CASSPQWGGQETQYF. The CDR3 bases are TGTGCCAGCAGCCCTCAGTGGGGCGGCCAAGAGACCCAGTACTTC.

V and J are TRBV3-1 (or the pseudogene TRBV3-2) and TRBJ1-1; 11 bases line up with TRBD1. The junction had 13 bases not matched to a gene; V was cut back by 4 bases and J by 3 bases. Germline CDR1 LGHDT, CDR2 YNNKEL (reference sequence). The CDR3 consists of 18 residues. The CDR3, as DNA: TGTGCCAGCAGCCCCTATGGACAGGGGGCAATAGCTGACACTGAAGCTTTCTTT. Its protein is CASSPYGQGAIADTEAFF.

There are many counts of this clone. The CDR3 nucleotides read TGTGCCACCAGTGATTGGTCGAGAGAGGAGCTGTTTTTT. It translates to CATSDWSREELFF. V gene TRBV24-1 combines with J gene TRBJ2-2; no firm D call. There are 13 residues in the CDR3. Germline lookup yields CDR1 KGHDR and CDR2 SFDVKD. V was cut by 2 bases and J by 10 bases, with 10 bases left in between.

This clone was recorded only once. CDR3 DNA: TGTGCCAGCACCTCATGGACAGGGAGCACTGAAGCTTTCTTT. Protein: CASTSWTGSTEAFF. The rearrangement uses TRBV5-4 and TRBJ1-1; 8 bases line up with TRBD1. The V gene's germline CDR1 is SGHNT and CDR2 YYREEE (reference sequence). J lost 4 bases, V lost 6 bases, and 8 bases had no gene match. There are 14 residues in the CDR3.

Only a few counts were recorded for this clone. The gene calls are TRBV7-8 and TRBJ1-2; 9 positions agree with TRBD1. CDR1 and CDR2 from the germline V gene are SGHVS and FQNEAQ. V lost 1 base to trimming and J lost 5 bases; unmatched junction nucleotides: 8. This CDR3 has 16 residues. The CDR3 loop reads CASSLGQGGVGYGYTF. In DNA, the CDR3 is TGTGCCAGCAGCTTAGGACAGGGGGGAGTAGGGTATGGCTACACCTTC.

The chain uses TRBV4-1 and TRBJ1-5; D gene uncertain. The length of the CDR3 is 15 residues. V lost 0 bases to trimming and J lost 5 bases, with 11 bases between them. Germline V gene lookup returns CDR1 MGHRA and CDR2 YSYEKL. CDR3 sequence: CASSQDGRRDQPQHF. The CDR3 DNA reads as TGCGCCAGCAGCCAAGATGGACGGAGGGATCAGCCCCAGCATTTT.

This clone was recorded only once. V is TRBV13 and J is TRBJ1-2; the D gene is possibly TRBD1 (5 bases). The CDR3 is 15 residues long. Trimming stripped 0 bases from V and 8 bases from J, with 16 bases between. The germline V gene has CDR1 PRHDT and CDR2 FYEKMQ (reference sequence). CDR3 sequence (DNA): TGTGCCAGCAGCTTAGGCCGCGGGAGGGGAGGAGGCTACACCTTC. Protein: CASSLGRGRGGGYTF. The full variable domain, its missing parts supplied by reference TRBV13 and TRBJ1-2, is AAGVIQSPRHLIKEKRETATLKCYPIPRHDTVYWYQQGPGQDPQFLISFYEKMQSDKGSIPDRFSAQQFSDYHSELNMSSLELGDSALYFCASSLGRGRGGGYTFGSGTRLTVV.

The gene calls are TRBV3-1 (or the pseudogene TRBV3-2) and TRBJ2-2, with 12 bases that match TRBD2. CDR3 size: 21 residues. Unmatched junction bases numbered 19, after V lost 2 bases and J lost 6 bases. The V gene's germline CDR1 is LGHDT and CDR2 YNNKEL (reference sequence). The DNA of the CDR3 is TGTGCCAGCAGCCAATCATCTACGGCATTACTAGCGGGGGGCTGGGCCGGGGAGCTGTTTTTT. It specifies CASSQSSTALLAGGWAGELFF.

Regarding this clone: Compared with germline, one end of the junction differs, possibly owing to a read error. The V gene is TRBV7-8, the J gene TRBJ1-4, with D possibly TRBD1 on 5 matching bases. Germline V gives CDR1 SGHVS, CDR2 FQNEAQ. The CDR3 totals 16 residues. The CDR3 here is CASSLALPQGDEKLFF. The CDR3 coding sequence is TGTGCCAGCAGTTTAGCCCTCCCTCAAGGGGATGAAAAACTGTTTTTT.

The J gene is TRBJ1-1, the V gene TRBV19, with 10 bases that match TRBD1. Per germline, CDR1 LNHDA and CDR2 SQIVND (reference sequence). J gave up 2 bases and V 9 bases, and 18 bases lay outside the gene matches. The CDR3 is made up of 18 amino acids. The DNA of the CDR3 is TGTGCCAGCAGCCCCCGGGACAGGGGACCCGGAGGCAACACTGAAGCTTTCTTT. Protein sequence: CASSPRDRGPGGNTEAFF.

The rearrangement uses TRBV12-3 or TRBV12-4 and TRBJ2-7, with no clear D. The ends were cut back, 3 bases at V and 6 bases at J, with 9 bases in the middle. This CDR3 has 12 amino acids. CDR3 bases: TGTGCCAGCAGTTTCCAACCGGGCGAGCAGTACTTC. Protein: CASSFQPGEQYF.

The chain has TRBV24-1 and TRBJ2-1; possibly TRBD1 for D (5 bases). In germline, CDR1 is KGHDR, CDR2 SFDVKD. Trimming cost V 3 bases and J 0 bases, with 11 bases left between them. The CDR3 sequence is 16 residues long. The CDR3 region is CATSDPQVTSYNEQFF. CDR3 nucleotide sequence: TGTGCCACCAGTGATCCACAGGTCACCTCCTACAATGAGCAGTTCTTC.

V and J are TRBV28 and TRBJ1-2; 8 bases fit TRBD1. The junction had 6 bases not matched to a gene; V was cut back by 6 bases and J by 6 bases. Germline V gene sequence: CDR1 MDHEN, CDR2 SYDVKM. The CDR3 runs to 13 residues. CDR3 in amino acids: CASRAGGIDGYTF. Written as DNA, the CDR3 is TGTGCCAGCAGAGCAGGGGGCATTGATGGCTACACCTTC.

The J gene is TRBJ2-3, the V gene TRBV3-1 (or the pseudogene TRBV3-2); TRBD1 matches 7 bases. V shed 4 bases and J 0 bases; nucleotides not matched to a gene: 10. This CDR3 has 17 residues. CDR1 and CDR2 (germline): LGHDT, YNNKEL (reference sequence). CDR3 in amino acids: CASSLYRGQTSTDTQYF. The DNA of the CDR3 is TGTGCCAGCAGCCTGTACAGGGGCCAAACTAGCACAGATACGCAGTATTTT.

The J gene is TRBJ1-1, the V gene TRBV5-1; TRBD1 matches 7 bases. Germline CDR1 reads SGHRS; CDR2 reads YFSETQ. The J segment lost 7 bases and the V segment lost 3 bases, leaving 3 bases of the junction unmatched. The CDR3 covers 12 residues. Written as DNA, the CDR3 is TGCGCCAGCAGCTCACAGGGGATTGAAGCTTTCTTT. Amino acids: CASSSQGIEAFF.

In DNA, the CDR3 is TGTGCCAGCAGCCCAAAGCAGGGTCTCGCGTCCGGGGAGCTGTTTTTT. Protein product: CASSPKQGLASGELFF. The genes are TRBV7-3 and TRBJ2-2, with D possibly matching TRBD1 (5 bases). The CDR3 sequence is 16 residues long. Between the trimmed V and J ends, which lost 5 bases and 6 bases, there was a span of 19 bases. Germline V gene lookup returns CDR1 SGHTA and CDR2 FQGTGA.

V and J are TRBV5-4 and TRBJ2-1; D is undetermined. Per the germline V gene, CDR1 is SGHNT and CDR2 is YYREEE (reference sequence). V shed 5 bases and J shed 10 bases, with 16 bases lying between them. The CDR3 runs to 13 residues. CDR3 bases: TGTGCCAGCAGTTTTGTGACCCGCGGAGAGCAGTTCTTC. Translation: CASSFVTRGEQFF.

This clone was seen only once. The chain links TRBV6-5 to TRBJ1-3; D is perhaps TRBD1 (6 bases). Trimming stripped 10 bases from V and 0 bases from J, with 13 bases between. This CDR3 has 14 residues. Germline CDR1 reads MNHEY; CDR2 reads SVGAGI. The DNA of the CDR3 is TGTGCCACCAAACAGGGAATCTCTGGAAACACCATATATTTT. Its protein product is CATKQGISGNTIYF.

The gene calls are TRBV12-3 or TRBV12-4 and TRBJ1-2; D is undetermined. CDR3 length: 12 amino acids. With 6 bases removed from V and 10 bases from J, the gap between germline ends came to 15 bases. The CDR3 is CASSIREADYTF. CDR3 nucleotides: TGTGCCAGCAGCATACGGGAGGCCGACTACACCTTC.

This sequence joins TRBV18 and TRBJ1-2, with D perhaps TRBD1 (5 bases). V was pared by 3 bases and J by 4 bases, with 15 bases between. CDR3 size: 15 residues. Per germline, CDR1 KGHSH and CDR2 LQKENI. DNA of the CDR3: TGTGCCAGCTCACCCCCGGGGGAAGGACTCTATGGCTACACCTTC. As protein: CASSPPGEGLYGYTF. The full variable domain, in which reference TRBV18 and TRBJ1-2 provide the parts outside the CDR3, is NAGVMQNPRHLVRRRGQEARLRCSPMKGHSHVYWYRQLPEEGLKFMVYLQKENIIDESGMPKERFSAEFPKEGPSILRIQQVVRGDSAAYFCASSPPGEGLYGYTFGSGTRLTVV.

CDR3 in amino acids: CSAPYTYEQYF. The CDR3 DNA sequence: TGCAGTGCTCCGTACACCTACGAGCAGTACTTC. V usage is TRBV20-1 and J usage is TRBJ2-7; no firm D call. Germline V gives CDR1 DFQATT, CDR2 SNEGSKA (reference sequence). The V and J ends lost 5 bases and 2 bases respectively, with 7 bases between them. This CDR3 is built from 11 residues.

This chain uses TRBV2 with TRBJ1-1, with unresolved D. CDR3 length equals 15 residues. The V end was cut by 7 bases, the J end by 6 bases, with 21 bases between. Per the germline V gene, CDR1 is SNHLY and CDR2 is FYNNEI. The CDR3 region has the DNA TGTGCCAGCAACCCTCTGGGGAGGGTGAGGTCTGAAGCTTTCTTT. It encodes CASNPLGRVRSEAFF. Together with reference TRBV2 and TRBJ1-1, the CDR3 gives the full variable domain: EPEVTQTPSHQVTQMGQEVILRCVPISNHLYFYWYRQILGQKVEFLVSFYNNEISEKSEIFDDQFSVERPDGSNFTLKIRSTKLEDSAMYFCASNPLGRVRSEAFFGQGTRLTVV.

The V gene is TRBV7-2, the J gene TRBJ1-1; D ambiguous. This CDR3 comprises 13 residues. Looked up from germline, CDR1 is SGHTA and CDR2 is FQGNSA. Deletions cut 4 bases from V and 5 bases from J, with 11 bases between. The DNA of the CDR3 is TGTGCCAGCAGCTCCCTGAGCCCAACTGAAGCTTTCTTT. It encodes CASSSLSPTEAFF.

The rearrangement uses TRBV30 and TRBJ2-1, with 15 bases fitting TRBD2. Germline-derived CDR1 and CDR2 are GTSNPN and SVGIG (reference sequence). The ends lost 3 bases at V and 8 bases at J; junction bases unmatched: 8. This CDR3 is 16 amino acids long. Here the CDR3 DNA reads TGTGCCTGGAGCACCGGGACTAGCGGGGGGAGCGATGAGCAGTTCTTC. It is translated as CAWSTGTSGGSDEQFF.

This clone was seen a single time. This chain links TRBV29-1 with TRBJ2-5; TRBD2 might be the D (5 bases). This CDR3 region has 13 residues. Germline assignment: CDR1 SQVTM and CDR2 ANQGSEA. Deletions cut 7 bases from V and 3 bases from J, with 15 bases between. The CDR3 loop reads CSALLVVEETQYF. As DNA, the CDR3 is TGCAGCGCCCTACTAGTAGTGGAAGAGACCCAGTACTTC.

The J gene is TRBJ1-3, the V gene TRBV4-1; D not resolved. The length of the CDR3 is 18 residues. Germline V CDR1 and CDR2: MGHRA, YSYEKL. Trimming shortened V by 1 base and J by 2 bases, and 18 bases separated the two germline ends. In DNA form, the CDR3 reads TGCGCCAGCAGCCAAGTCCCCTACAGAACGGGAGCTGGAAACACCATATATTTT. It translates to CASSQVPYRTGAGNTIYF.

The chain has TRBV5-1 and TRBJ2-7, with 9 bases fitting TRBD2. J was trimmed by 2 bases and V by 5 bases; bases with no gene match: 8. CDR1 SGHRS and CDR2 YFSETQ come from the germline V gene. The CDR3 sequence is 15 residues long. The CDR3 DNA reads as TGCGCCAGCAGTCCCGGGACTAGCTACACCTACGAGCAGTACTTC. It translates to CASSPGTSYTYEQYF.

This clone showed up just once. This chain joins TRBV18 and TRBJ2-2; 9 nucleotides align to TRBD2. V lost 6 bases to trimming and J lost 1 base; unmatched junction nucleotides: 12. CDR1 and CDR2 (germline): KGHSH, LQKENI. CDR3 length: 18 amino acids. The chain's CDR3 is CASSDRGSGGKNTGELFF. CDR3 coding DNA: TGTGCCAGCTCCGACCGAGGGAGCGGGGGGAAGAACACCGGGGAGCTGTTTTTT.